The sequence of this TCR beta chain was determined in a study of T cell responses to AZD1222 COVID-19 vaccine. Findings of the study overall: Across spike, vaccine-associated CD4 TCRs were found, dominant at 160-218 and 743-854. Donor demographics were predominantly white British with a female majority; clonal diversity may be underestimated. Baseline testing showed seropositivity in only a handful of AZD1222 recipients. Repertoire samples came only from after the peak T cell response.

Germline V gene sequence: CDR1 KGHDR, CDR2 SFDVKD. The ends lost 7 bases at V and 7 bases at J; junction bases unmatched: 5. The CDR3 length is 13 residues. For this clone: The antigen remains unidentified.

Generated by immunoSEQ multiplex PCR, the TCRdb table keeps only in-frame clones and is missing some. This sample has under 200,000 clones, with approximately 92% found just once. The sequence was collected from an adult who received the MenACWY meningococcal vaccine as a control. Specimen: peripheral blood, collected 28 days after the second dose of the MenACWY control vaccine. V gene TRBV24-1 combines with J gene TRBJ2-2, with 7 nucleotides matching TRBD1. DNA for the CDR3: TGTGCCACCAGGAACAGGGGAATCGGGGAGCTGTTTTTT. Translating it yields CATRNRGIGELFF.